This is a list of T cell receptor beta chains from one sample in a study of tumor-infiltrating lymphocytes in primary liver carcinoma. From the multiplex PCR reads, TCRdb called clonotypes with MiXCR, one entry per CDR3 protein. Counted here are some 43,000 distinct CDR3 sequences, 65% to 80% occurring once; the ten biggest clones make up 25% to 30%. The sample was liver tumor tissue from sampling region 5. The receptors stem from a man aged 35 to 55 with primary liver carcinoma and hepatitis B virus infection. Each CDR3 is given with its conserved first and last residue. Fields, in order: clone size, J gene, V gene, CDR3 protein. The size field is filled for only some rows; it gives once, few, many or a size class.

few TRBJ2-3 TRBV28 CVSSLGGPPDTQYF
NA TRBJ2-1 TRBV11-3 CASSLDQREAFSSCNGQLF
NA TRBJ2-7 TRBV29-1 CSVRLAGGTRYEEYF
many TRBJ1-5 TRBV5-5 CASTPGATGNQPQHF
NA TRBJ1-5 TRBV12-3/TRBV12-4 CASCLLIVGISNQPQHF
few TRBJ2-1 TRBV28 CASTPEGGSSYNEQFF
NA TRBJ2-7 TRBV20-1 CSARTGIGTSYGEYF
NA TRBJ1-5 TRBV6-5 CTSGFSGREQPQHF
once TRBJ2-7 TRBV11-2 CASNLRELASQYF
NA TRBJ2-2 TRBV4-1 CANSQDHGGTREPFF
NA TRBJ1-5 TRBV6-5 CVVGDGSNQPQHF
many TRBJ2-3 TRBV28 CASSFGQGADTQYF
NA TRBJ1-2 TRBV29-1 CSVALTGLDAGCTF
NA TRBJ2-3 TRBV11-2 CASSPPGGSGTDTQYF
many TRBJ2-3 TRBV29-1 CSVNRDRLGTQYF
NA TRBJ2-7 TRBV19 CASSIDPRSSYEQYF
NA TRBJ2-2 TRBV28 CASSLAGNTGQLFF
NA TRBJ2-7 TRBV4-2 CTTTELAGVYKSHEQYF
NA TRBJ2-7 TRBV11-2 CAGSLRELASQYF
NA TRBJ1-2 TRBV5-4 CASSLAYNYGYTF
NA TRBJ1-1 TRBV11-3 CASSLARGAEAFF
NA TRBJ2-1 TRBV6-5 CASSSGTGWYNEQFF
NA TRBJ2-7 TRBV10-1 CVSSGAGLGYEQYF
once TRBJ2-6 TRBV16 CASRGGPYSGANVLTF
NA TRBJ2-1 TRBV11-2 CASSNRQCHNEHFF
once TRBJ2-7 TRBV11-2 CASNLSDGAYKQYF
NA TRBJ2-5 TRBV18 CASPPLDNQETQYF
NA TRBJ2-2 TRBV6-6 CTSMRQGGNTGELFF
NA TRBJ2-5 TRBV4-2 CASNPWSWGPDQETQYF
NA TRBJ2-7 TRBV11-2 CASSLVAIEYEQYF
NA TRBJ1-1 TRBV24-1 CATTSAGGRAVF
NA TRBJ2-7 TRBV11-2 CASSLTDSAYELYF
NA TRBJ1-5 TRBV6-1 CASSETTHDSNQPHHF
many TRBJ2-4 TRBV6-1 CASSLTGGAKNIQYF
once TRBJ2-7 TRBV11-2 CASSQYSGWGYDQYF
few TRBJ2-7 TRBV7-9 CASSPSSSYEQCF
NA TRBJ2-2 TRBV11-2 CASSLVALPGTGELCF
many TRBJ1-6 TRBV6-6 CASSPPGQGNNSPLHF